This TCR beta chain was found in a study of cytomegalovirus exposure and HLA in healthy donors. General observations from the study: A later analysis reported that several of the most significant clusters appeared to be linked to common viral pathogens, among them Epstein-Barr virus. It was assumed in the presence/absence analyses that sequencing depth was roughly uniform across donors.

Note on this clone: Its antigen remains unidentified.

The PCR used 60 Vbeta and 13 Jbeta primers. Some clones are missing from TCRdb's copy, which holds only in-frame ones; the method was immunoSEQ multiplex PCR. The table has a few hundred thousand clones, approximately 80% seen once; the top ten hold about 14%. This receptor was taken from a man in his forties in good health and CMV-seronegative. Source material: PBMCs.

The CDR3 is CASGGRGFGTEAFF. The CDR3 DNA reads TGTGCCAGCGGCGGCAGGGGCTTTGGGACTGAAGCTTTCTTT. The chain joins TRBV2 to TRBJ1-1; a weak D match, TRBD1 (6 bases). Trimming shortened V by 8 bases and J by 5 bases, and 18 bases separated the two germline ends. Germline CDR1 SNHLY, CDR2 FYNNEI. CDR3 length equals 14 residues.